The 21 T cell receptor beta chains given below trace back to one sample, sequenced in a study of blood T cell repertoires in COVID-19. Repertoires were generated with immunoSEQ multiplex PCR, while TCRdb's copy carries only in-frame clones and drops some. Seen here are tens of thousands of clones, 80% to 90% observed once, and the top ten hold 1.4%. The sample consisted of peripheral blood. These receptors all come from a woman aged 55-69 years with acute or convalescent COVID-19.

The J gene is TRBJ1-3, the V gene TRBV19; 7 nucleotides match TRBD1. The trim removed 5 bases at V and 7 bases at J, leaving 5 bases unmatched. Germline CDR1 is LNHDA and CDR2 is SQIVND (reference sequence). This CDR3 is built from 13 residues. CDR3 bases: TGTGCCAGTAGTCCCGGCAGGGGGAACACCATATATTTT. Its protein is CASSPGRGNTIYF. Variable domain in full (rest from reference TRBV19 and TRBJ1-3): DGGITQSPKYLFRKEGQNVTLSCEQNLNHDAMYWYRQDPGQGLRLIYYSQIVNDFQKGDIAEGYSVSREKKESFPLTVTSAQKNPTAFYLCASSPGRGNTIYFGEGSWLTVV.

The chain employs TRBV9 and TRBJ2-1; D might be TRBD1 (6 bases). CDR3 length: 15 amino acids. Germline-derived CDR1 and CDR2 are SGDLS and YYNGEE. The V gene lost 7 bases and the J gene lost 0 bases, with 14 bases spanning the gap. The CDR3 bases are TGTGCCAGCGGGAGACAGGATTCCTCCTACAATGAGCAGTTCTTC. Protein sequence: CASGRQDSSYNEQFF.

The chain couples TRBV5-6 to TRBJ1-2; D is ambiguous. This CDR3 is built from 14 residues. The V end was cut by 4 bases, the J end by 7 bases, with 17 bases between. Germline assignment: CDR1 SGHDT and CDR2 YYEEEE. Here the CDR3 DNA reads TGTGCCAGCAGCGGATCCGGGAGGCTACGTGGCTACACCTTC. Translated, it gives CASSGSGRLRGYTF.

The gene calls are TRBV7-6 and TRBJ1-2; 8 nucleotides line up with TRBD1. CDR3 length: 16 residues. CDR1 is SGHVS, CDR2 FNYEAQ, per germline. Germline trimming cut 5 bases from V and 8 bases from J; bases unmatched to any gene: 16. The CDR3 loop is CASSHPLRQGARGYTF. The CDR3 DNA reads TGTGCCAGCAGCCACCCTTTGAGGCAGGGGGCGCGAGGCTACACCTTC.

V and J are TRBV6-2 or TRBV6-3 and TRBJ2-2; 10 bases match TRBD2. This CDR3 has 15 amino acids. The germline CDR1 and CDR2 sequences are MNHEY and SVGEGT. The trim removed 5 bases at V and 6 bases at J, leaving 6 bases unmatched. CDR3: CASSHLAGAPGELFF. The CDR3 region has the DNA TGTGCCAGCAGTCATCTAGCGGGAGCCCCCGGGGAGCTGTTTTTT.

The chain joins TRBV24-1 to TRBJ1-2, with a tentative D call TRBD1 (5 bases). The germline gives CDR1 KGHDR, CDR2 SFDVKD. V was trimmed by 5 bases and J by 7 bases, leaving 16 bases between them. The CDR3 totals 14 residues. CDR3 sequence (DNA): TGTGCCACCAGTGCTGCAGGGAGGGTGTCTGGCTACACCTTC. Translation gives CATSAAGRVSGYTF.

The chain carries TRBV11-1 and TRBJ1-1, with D perhaps TRBD1 (5 bases). The CDR3 consists of 13 residues. V was trimmed by 7 bases and J by 4 bases, leaving 13 bases between them. Germline V CDR1 and CDR2: SGHAT, FQDESV (reference sequence). The CDR3 bases are TGTGCCAGCACGGGGGACGCTCGCACTGAAGCTTTCTTT. This codes for CASTGDARTEAFF.

This clone was counted only a few times. This chain uses TRBV5-1 with TRBJ2-3; D unclear. In germline, CDR1 is SGHRS, CDR2 YFSETQ. V lost 0 bases to trimming and J lost 0 bases, with 11 bases between them. This CDR3 has 16 residues. In nucleotides, the CDR3 is TGCGCCAGCAGCTTGGCATTAGTCGGTAGCACAGATACGCAGTATTTT. This gives the protein CASSLALVGSTDTQYF. Combining the CDR3 with reference TRBV5-1 and TRBJ2-3 gives the whole variable domain KAGVTQTPRYLIKTRGQQVTLSCSPISGHRSVSWYQQTPGQGLQFLFEYFSETQRNKGNFPGRFSGRQFSNSRSEMNVSTLELGDSALYLCASSLALVGSTDTQYFGPGTRLTVL.

The chain links TRBV3-1 (or the pseudogene TRBV3-2) to TRBJ1-2; D not certain. Germline CDR1 is LGHDT and CDR2 is YNNKEL (reference sequence). The V end was cut by 3 bases, the J end by 0 bases, with 14 bases between. CDR3 size: 16 residues. The CDR3: CASSHPRVDPNYGYTF. CDR3 in DNA: TGTGCCAGCAGCCATCCGAGGGTGGATCCTAACTATGGCTACACCTTC.

Relative to its sample, this clone is medium-sized (0.01 to 0.1%). Other DNA sequences in the sample encode the same CDR3. This chain joins TRBV10-3 and TRBJ1-1, with D hard to call. Germline assignment: CDR1 ENHRY and CDR2 SYGVKD. The CDR3 runs to 15 residues. The V end lost 0 bases, the J end lost 4 bases, and 12 bases lay between the germline ends. The CDR3 DNA sequence: TGTGCCATCAGTGAGTCGGGAGGTCGGGGCACTGAAGCTTTCTTT. Protein product: CAISESGGRGTEAFF.

This chain connects TRBV13 to TRBJ2-1; TRBD2 might be the D (5 bases). CDR1 is PRHDT and CDR2 is FYEKMQ in the germline V gene (reference sequence). This CDR3 region has 11 residues. V was shortened by 5 bases and J by 8 bases, with 7 bases between the two germline ends. The CDR3 DNA sequence: TGTGCCAGCAGCGACGGGGATGAGCAGTTCTTC. It codes for CASSDGDEQFF.

The chain carries TRBV4-1 and TRBJ2-5; 10 bases line up with TRBD2. The CDR3 has 16 residues. The junction had 7 bases not matched to a gene; V was cut back by 4 bases and J by 2 bases. Germline CDR1 is MGHRA and CDR2 is YSYEKL. CDR3 DNA sequence: TGCGCCAGCAGCCCGGGGGGGACTAGCGCTCAAGAGACCCAGTACTTC. This encodes CASSPGGTSAQETQYF.

The genes are TRBV12-3 or TRBV12-4 and TRBJ1-1; D is unresolved. Trimming took off 3 bases at V and 11 bases at J, with 13 bases between the two ends. This CDR3 is 12 amino acids long. The DNA of the CDR3 is TGTGCCAGCAGTTTTACACGGTACGGGGCTTTCTTT. Its translation is CASSFTRYGAFF.

The chain recombines TRBV4-1 with TRBJ2-5; TRBD2 might be the D (7 bases). The germline V gene encodes CDR1 MGHRA and CDR2 YSYEKL. The ends were cut back, 0 bases at V and 6 bases at J, with 11 bases in the middle. The CDR3 length is 14 residues. CDR3 sequence reads: CASSQDGGAKTQYF. The CDR3 DNA reads TGCGCCAGCAGCCAAGATGGGGGGGCGAAGACCCAGTACTTC.

The rearrangement uses TRBV3-1 (or the pseudogene TRBV3-2) and TRBJ2-7; 8 bases line up with TRBD1. From germline, CDR1 is LGHDT and CDR2 YNNKEL (reference sequence). The CDR3 runs to 14 residues. The junction had 8 bases not matched to a gene; V was cut back by 3 bases and J by 7 bases. The CDR3 DNA reads TGTGCCAGCAGCCAGACCAGGGGGCCTTCGGAGCAGTACTTC. Its translation is CASSQTRGPSEQYF.

This chain connects TRBV19 to TRBJ2-7, with D perhaps matching TRBD1 (5 bases). There are 15 residues in the CDR3. Between the trimmed V and J ends, which lost 7 bases and 3 bases, there was a span of 19 bases. Looked up from germline, CDR1 is LNHDA and CDR2 is SQIVND (reference sequence). The CDR3 DNA is TGTGCCAGTATCAGGGTTCCAGGTCGAGACTACGAGCAGTACTTC. Translating it yields CASIRVPGRDYEQYF.

The rearrangement uses TRBV2 and TRBJ1-6; D gene uncertain. Trimming took 5 bases from V and 9 from J, leaving 5 bases between them. CDR1 SNHLY and CDR2 FYNNEI come from the germline V gene. CDR3 length: 11 amino acids. The CDR3 spells CASSPSSPLHF. CDR3 nucleotide sequence: TGTGCCAGCAGTCCTAGTTCACCCCTCCACTTT.

V gene TRBV6-2 or TRBV6-3 combines with J gene TRBJ2-7, with D perhaps TRBD1 (6 bases). Germline V CDR1 and CDR2: MNHEY, SVGEGT. V lost 5 bases and J 3 bases, leaving 17 bases between the germline ends. The length of the CDR3 is 15 residues. CDR3 residues: CASSAVSQGIYEQYF. The DNA of the CDR3 is TGTGCCAGCAGTGCGGTTTCACAGGGTATCTACGAGCAGTACTTC.

This clone was seen once. The V gene is TRBV7-2, the J gene TRBJ2-5; 11 bases match TRBD2. The CDR3 covers 18 residues. The V segment lost 0 bases and the J segment 2 bases; nucleotides outside the gene matches: 8. The germline V gene has CDR1 SGHTA and CDR2 FQGNSA. The CDR3 DNA sequence: TGTGCCAGCAGCTTAGCAGGGATTCTAGCGGGGGGACAAGAGACCCAGTACTTC. This sequence encodes CASSLAGILAGGQETQYF.

The V and J genes are TRBV15 and TRBJ2-1; the D is unclear. Germline lookup yields CDR1 LNHNV and CDR2 YYDKDF (reference sequence). V was clipped by 1 base and J by 2 bases, with 9 bases between them. CDR3 length: 15 amino acids. CDR3 DNA sequence: TGTGCCACCAGCAGAGTCCAGTCAGCCTACAATGAGCAGTTCTTC. Translating gives CATSRVQSAYNEQFF.

The chain uses TRBV29-1 and TRBJ2-1, with D perhaps TRBD2 (6 bases). The ends were cut back, 7 bases at V and 10 bases at J, with 11 bases in the middle. This CDR3 is built from 10 residues. Germline-derived CDR1 and CDR2 are SQVTM and ANQGSEA. CDR3 coding DNA: TGCAGCGGGTCGGGAGAGGAGCAGTTCTTC. Translation gives CSGSGEEQFF.